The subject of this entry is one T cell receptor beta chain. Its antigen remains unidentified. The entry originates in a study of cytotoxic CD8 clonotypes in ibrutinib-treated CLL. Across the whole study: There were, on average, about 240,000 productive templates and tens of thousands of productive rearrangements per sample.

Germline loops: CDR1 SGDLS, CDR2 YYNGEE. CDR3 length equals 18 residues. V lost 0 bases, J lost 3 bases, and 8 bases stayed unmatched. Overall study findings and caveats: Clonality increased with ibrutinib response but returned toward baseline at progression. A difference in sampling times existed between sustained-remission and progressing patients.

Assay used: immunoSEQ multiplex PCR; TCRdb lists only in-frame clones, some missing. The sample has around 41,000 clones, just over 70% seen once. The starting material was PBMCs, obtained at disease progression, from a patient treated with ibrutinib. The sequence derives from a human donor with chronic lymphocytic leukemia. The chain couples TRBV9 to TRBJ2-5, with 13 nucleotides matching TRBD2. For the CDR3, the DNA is TGTGCCAGCAGCGTAGGACTAGCGGGGGGTTCGAGAGAAGAGACCCAGTACTTC. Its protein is CASSVGLAGGSREETQYF.